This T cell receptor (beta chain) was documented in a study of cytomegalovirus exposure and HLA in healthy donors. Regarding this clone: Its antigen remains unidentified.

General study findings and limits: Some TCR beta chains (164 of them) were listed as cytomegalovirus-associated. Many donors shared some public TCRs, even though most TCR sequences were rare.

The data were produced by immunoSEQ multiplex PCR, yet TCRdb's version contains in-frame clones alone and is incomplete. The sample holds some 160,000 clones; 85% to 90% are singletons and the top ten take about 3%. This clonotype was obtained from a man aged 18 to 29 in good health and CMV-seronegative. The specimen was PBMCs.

CDR3: CSVRDSPSREAIPINYGYTF. The CDR3 DNA reads as TGCAGCGTGCGGGACAGCCCCTCCCGCGAGGCCATCCCGATTAACTATGGCTACACCTTC. This chain uses TRBV29-1 with TRBJ1-2, with 7 bases identical to TRBD1. The CDR3 sequence is 20 residues long. CDR1 is SQVTM, CDR2 ANQGSEA, per germline. V lost 6 bases, J lost 1 base, and 26 bases stayed unmatched.